The 32 T cell receptor beta chains presented below share a single source sample, sequenced in a study of CD8 T cells in ankylosing spondylitis. TCRdb reprocessed the 5' RACE reads via MiXCR and lists one record per CDR3 protein. The sample yields roughly 180,000 distinct CDR3 sequences, approximately 10% seen once. The specimen sequenced was blood, either unsorted or a sorted T cell fraction (not recorded which). The receptors derive from a male donor with ankylosing spondylitis or in good health (not recorded which).

The V gene is TRBV5-4, the J gene TRBJ1-2; possibly TRBD1 for D (6 bases). The germline CDR1 and CDR2 sequences are SGHNT and YYREEE (reference sequence). This CDR3 region has 12 residues. Trimming took off 3 bases at V and 9 bases at J, with 12 bases between the two ends. As DNA, the CDR3 is TGTGCCAGCAGCTCCTCAGACAGGCGCTACACCTTC. Amino acids: CASSSSDRRYTF.

Ten or more counts support this clonotype. V gene TRBV20-1 combines with J gene TRBJ2-1, with 14 bases fitting TRBD2. V trimming: 6 bases; J trimming: 8 bases; junction bases outside the gene matches: 15. The germline gives CDR1 DFQATT, CDR2 SNEGSKA (reference sequence). This CDR3 is built from 17 residues. CDR3: CSARRLAGGPSLHEQFF. In nucleotides, the CDR3 is TGCAGTGCACGCAGACTAGCGGGGGGGCCCTCCTTGCATGAGCAGTTCTTC.

This clonotype showed up just a few times. This rearrangement joins TRBV6-1 to TRBJ1-2; TRBD1 aligns across 11 bases. V lost 7 bases to trimming and J lost 4 bases; unmatched junction nucleotides: 5. CDR1 MNHNS and CDR2 SASEGT come from the germline V gene. The CDR3 totals 14 residues. The CDR3 protein is CASTTGQGAYGYTF. CDR3 nucleotides: TGTGCCAGCACCACCGGACAGGGGGCCTATGGCTACACCTTC.

This clonotype was seen repeatedly, ten times or more. The chain links TRBV10-1 to TRBJ2-3, with TRBD1 matching over 9 bases. Per the germline V gene, CDR1 is WNHNN and CDR2 is SYGVQD (reference sequence). CDR3 length: 14 residues. V shed 5 bases, J shed 6 bases, and the junction held 6 bases outside the gene matches. The CDR3 DNA reads TGCGCCAGCAGTCGGACAGGGGTCGGTGATACGCAGTATTTT. Translating gives CASSRTGVGDTQYF.

This clonotype showed up just a few times. This chain joins TRBV7-6 and TRBJ2-2; TRBD1 agrees at 9 bases. This CDR3 has 18 residues. V dropped 1 base and J dropped 1; count of bases not matched to a gene: 7. Germline CDR1 and CDR2: SGHVS and FNYEAQ. The CDR3 sequence is CASSLGLGQGLNTGELFF. For the CDR3, the DNA is TGTGCCAGCAGCTTAGGCCTGGGACAGGGATTGAACACCGGGGAGCTGTTTTTT. The full variable domain, completed using reference TRBV7-6 and TRBJ2-2, is GAGVSQSPRYKVTKRGQDVALRCDPISGHVSLYWYRQALGQGPEFLTYFNYEAQQDKSGLPNDRFSAERPEGSISTLTIQRTEQRDSAMYRCASSLGLGQGLNTGELFFGEGSRLTVL.

Only a few counts were recorded for this clonotype. The rearrangement uses TRBV6-5 and TRBJ1-3; D uncertain. Germline-derived CDR1 and CDR2 are MNHEY and SVGAGI. This CDR3 is 15 amino acids long. With 2 bases removed from V and 0 bases from J, the gap between germline ends came to 8 bases. CDR3 residues: CASSYEAPSGNTIYF. The DNA for the CDR3 is TGTGCCAGCAGTTACGAAGCACCCTCTGGAAACACCATATATTTT.

There are a few counts of this clonotype. The chain carries TRBV4-2 and TRBJ2-6, with TRBD2 as a possible D gene (6 bases). Germline CDR1 is LGHNA and CDR2 is YNFKEQ. The CDR3 has 15 residues. Trimming removed 1 base at V and 2 bases at J, with 6 bases between. CDR3 protein: CASSQGGAGANVLTF. CDR3 nucleotides: TGTGCCAGCAGCCAAGGGGGGGCTGGGGCCAACGTCCTGACTTTC.

This clonotype was seen repeatedly, ten times or more. The gene calls are TRBV21-1 and TRBJ1-1; the DNA was not used to check the table's D call, TRBD1. TRBV21-1 is an annotated pseudogene. The CDR3 runs to 12 residues. The CDR3: CARRQGRLAAFF. In nucleotides, the CDR3 is TGTGCCAGACGACAGGGCCGCCTTGCAGCTTTCTTT.

This clonotype was counted many times. This chain uses TRBV5-6 with TRBJ2-5; 8 bases are a match to TRBD1. J gave up 5 bases and V 4 bases, and 10 bases lay outside the gene matches. The CDR3 covers 15 residues. The germline V gene encodes CDR1 SGHDT and CDR2 YYEEEE. The CDR3: CASSANRGDRETQYF. The CDR3 bases are TGTGCCAGCAGCGCTAACAGGGGGGACCGCGAGACCCAGTACTTC.

The table lists this clonotype with a few counts. The gene calls are TRBV7-9 and TRBJ1-2; D uncertain. Germline assignment: CDR1 SEHNR and CDR2 FQNEAQ (reference sequence). There are 11 residues in the CDR3. V was pared by 0 bases and J by 6 bases, with 2 bases between. CDR3 DNA: TGTGCCAGCAGCTTAGCGGATGGCTACACCTTC. Translating it yields CASSLADGYTF.

This clonotype showed up many times. This chain uses TRBV5-1 with TRBJ2-3; D uncertain. CDR1 and CDR2 from the germline V gene are SGHRS and YFSETQ. Trimming took 0 bases from V and 3 from J, leaving 11 bases between them. The CDR3 runs 15 residues. CDR3 DNA: TGCGCCAGCAGCTTGGACACCGCGGAGACAGATACGCAGTATTTT. Translated: CASSLDTAETDTQYF.

This clonotype turned up a few times. The chain is built from TRBV7-2 and TRBJ2-2; 9 nucleotides match TRBD1. The CDR3 has 15 residues. Unmatched junction bases numbered 4, after V lost 5 bases and J lost 3 bases. CDR1 is SGHTA and CDR2 is FQGNSA in the germline V gene. Written as DNA, the CDR3 is TGTGCCAGCAGCGCTGGGACAGGGTACACCGGGGAGCTGTTTTTT. This codes for CASSAGTGYTGELFF.

There are a few counts of this clonotype. The chain recombines TRBV18 with TRBJ1-2; D is ambiguous. The CDR3 totals 13 residues. Looked up from germline, CDR1 is KGHSH and CDR2 is LQKENI. V shed 1 base and J shed 3 bases, with 6 bases lying between them. The CDR3: CASSPQRDYGYTF. CDR3 nucleotide sequence: TGTGCCAGCTCACCACAGAGGGACTATGGCTACACCTTC.

This clonotype was observed a handful of times. This chain links TRBV5-1 with TRBJ2-7; 8 bases match TRBD1. Trimming removed 0 bases from V and 0 bases from J; junction bases left unmatched: 2. This CDR3 is 15 amino acids long. CDR1 and CDR2 from the germline V gene are SGHRS and YFSETQ. The CDR3 DNA sequence: TGCGCCAGCAGCTTGGGGACAGGGAACTCCTACGAGCAGTACTTC. As protein: CASSLGTGNSYEQYF.

This clonotype has a count of ten or more. The CDR3 DNA sequence: TGCGCCAGCAGCTCCACCGGGGCAACTGCGAATGAGCAGTTCTTC. It codes for CASSSTGATANEQFF. The chain links TRBV5-1 to TRBJ2-1; D possibly matches TRBD1 or TRBD2 (5 bases each). This CDR3 has 15 residues. In germline, CDR1 is SGHRS, CDR2 YFSETQ. Trimming shortened V by 3 bases and J by 7 bases, and 17 bases separated the two germline ends. The full variable domain, rest sourced from reference TRBV5-1 and TRBJ2-1, is KAGVTQTPRYLIKTRGQQVTLSCSPISGHRSVSWYQQTPGQGLQFLFEYFSETQRNKGNFPGRFSGRQFSNSRSEMNVSTLELGDSALYLCASSSTGATANEQFFGPGTRLTVL.

In this sample, this clonotype turned up once. The chain joins TRBV7-9 to TRBJ2-7, with D uncertain. V lost 5 bases to trimming and J lost 4 bases, with 15 bases between them. The germline CDR1 and CDR2 sequences are SEHNR and FQNEAQ (reference sequence). The CDR3 spans 14 residues. DNA of the CDR3: TGTGCCAGCAGCCCCGAGATTAACCCTTACGAGCAGTACTTC. Protein product: CASSPEINPYEQYF.

This clonotype was seen more than once but under ten times. V usage is TRBV7-9 and J usage is TRBJ2-1; D gene uncertain. The CDR3 totals 13 residues. CDR1 is SEHNR and CDR2 is FQNEAQ in the germline V gene (reference sequence). V dropped 4 bases and J dropped 6 bases, with 10 bases sitting between them. In DNA form, the CDR3 reads TGTGCCAGCAGCTCCCGCCTAAGCAATGAGCAGTTCTTC. Translation: CASSSRLSNEQFF.

On this clonotype: A much larger clone sits a single nucleotide away, making a read error possible. V gene TRBV5-1 combines with J gene TRBJ1-2; D is undetermined. Germline CDR1 reads SGHRS; CDR2 reads YFSETQ. Trimming pared 4 bases from V and 2 bases from J, leaving 15 bases between. The CDR3 totals 15 residues. CDR3 in amino acids: CASSPNTAINYGYTF. CDR3 bases: TGCGCCAGCAGCCCGAACACCGCAATCAACTATGGCTACACCTTC. Combining the CDR3 with reference TRBV5-1 and TRBJ1-2 gives the whole variable domain KAGVTQTPRYLIKTRGQQVTLSCSPISGHRSVSWYQQTPGQGLQFLFEYFSETQRNKGNFPGRFSGRQFSNSRSEMNVSTLELGDSALYLCASSPNTAINYGYTFGSGTRLTVV.

This clonotype was detected only a few times. Germline and junction disagree at one end, which may indicate a read error. The chain recombines TRBV12-5 with TRBJ2-4; D not certain. The CDR3 contains 9 residues. Per germline, CDR1 LGHNT and CDR2 FRNRAP. CDR3 region: CASGLATSF. In nucleotides, the CDR3 is TGTGCTAGTGGTTTGGCCACCAGCTTC.

Ten or more counts support this clonotype. This chain links TRBV11-2 with TRBJ1-2; D possibly corresponds to TRBD1 (5 bases). V was shortened by 0 bases and J by 4 bases, with 18 bases between the two germline ends. The CDR3 has 17 amino acids. Germline CDR1 and CDR2: SGHAT and FQNNGV. CDR3 sequence: CASSLEPHRPHLYGYTF. The CDR3 DNA sequence: TGTGCCAGCAGCTTAGAACCCCACAGGCCCCACCTCTATGGCTACACCTTC.

Points on this clonotype: This sequence may be a read error, since a much larger clone differs from it by one base. The rearrangement uses TRBV27 and TRBJ2-7; 7 positions match TRBD2. CDR1 is MNHEY, CDR2 SMNVEV, per germline (reference sequence). Unmatched junction bases numbered 8, after V lost 8 bases and J lost 4 bases. The CDR3 consists of 13 residues. DNA of the CDR3: TGTGCCAGCGATAGCGGGTTCCAGTACGAGCAGTACTTC. It encodes CASDSGFQYEQYF.

In this sample, this clonotype turned up many times. The V and J genes are TRBV6-4 and TRBJ2-1, with TRBD2 matching over 7 bases. The CDR3 totals 16 residues. Trimming removed 3 bases from V and 0 bases from J; junction bases left unmatched: 5. Germline V gene lookup returns CDR1 MRHNA and CDR2 SNTAGT. DNA for the CDR3: TGTGCCAGCAGTGATGTAGCGGGCAGCTCCTACAATGAGCAGTTCTTC. Its protein product is CASSDVAGSSYNEQFF.

This clonotype appeared many times. The chain carries TRBV5-1 and TRBJ2-7; no clear D. The CDR3 totals 13 residues. Germline lookup yields CDR1 SGHRS and CDR2 YFSETQ. Trimming removed 2 bases at V and 3 bases at J, with 9 bases between. The CDR3 spells CASSFSAYYEQYF. CDR3 nucleotide sequence: TGCGCCAGCAGCTTCTCGGCCTACTACGAGCAGTACTTC.

This clonotype has just a few counts. The chain carries TRBV12-3 or TRBV12-4 and TRBJ1-4; the D is unclear. This CDR3 is 15 amino acids long. V lost 5 bases, J lost 8 bases, and 18 bases lay in between. The CDR3, as DNA: TGTGCCAGCAGTGCACGGACGGGAGACCTCGAAAAACTGTTTTTT. It translates to CASSARTGDLEKLFF.

The sample holds many counts of this clonotype. Its ends do not fully match the called genes, so a read error is possible. The chain recombines TRBV4-3 with TRBJ1-2; D remains ambiguous. From germline, CDR1 is LGHNA and CDR2 YSLEER. The CDR3 has 12 residues. The CDR3 loop is CASSQEEGFAYF. The CDR3 nucleotides read TGCGCCAGCAGCCAAGAGGAGGGTTTCGCTTACTTC.

This clonotype was recorded many times. V usage is TRBV7-2 and J usage is TRBJ2-7; 8 nucleotides agree with TRBD2. Trimming took 5 bases from V and 6 from J; bases not matched to a gene: 9. The CDR3 sequence is 14 residues long. Looked up from germline, CDR1 is SGHTA and CDR2 is FQGNSA. The CDR3 DNA sequence: TGTGCCAGCAGCCAATCGGGGGGGCAGGGCGAGCAGTACTTC. Translated, it gives CASSQSGGQGEQYF.

The table lists this clonotype with many counts. This chain uses TRBV3-1 with TRBJ2-7, with D unresolved. CDR1 is LGHDT, CDR2 YNNKEL, per germline (reference sequence). This CDR3 contains 13 residues. V was cut by 2 bases and J by 2 bases, with 7 bases left in between. The CDR3 DNA is TGTGCCAGCAGCCAAATCGGAACCTACGAGCAGTACTTC. Amino acid sequence: CASSQIGTYEQYF.

This chain uses TRBV7-6 with TRBJ1-2; the match to TRBD1 covers 11 bases. CDR1 SGHVS and CDR2 FNYEAQ come from the germline V gene. Trimming cost V 5 bases and J 3 bases; bases outside gene matches: 5. This CDR3 has 15 amino acids. CDR3 sequence: CASSAGQGVDYGYTF. In DNA form, the CDR3 reads TGTGCCAGCAGCGCGGGACAGGGGGTCGACTATGGCTACACCTTC.

The CDR3 is CASSPDRVSGYTF. CDR3 coding DNA: TGTGCCAGCAGCCCCGACAGGGTATCCGGCTACACCTTC. The chain joins TRBV7-9 to TRBJ1-2, with 7 bases that match TRBD1. The germline CDR1 and CDR2 sequences are SEHNR and FQNEAQ (reference sequence). V was pared by 5 bases and J by 8 bases, with 8 bases of the junction left unmatched. This CDR3 comprises 13 residues.

In this sample, this clonotype turned up a few times. This sequence joins TRBV27 and TRBJ1-4; D is unclear. Germline loops: CDR1 MNHEY, CDR2 SMNVEV (reference sequence). V gave up 6 bases and J gave up 0 bases, with 20 bases separating them. The CDR3 contains 18 residues. The CDR3: CASSLEAPDSATNEKLFF. The CDR3 DNA reads as TGTGCCAGCAGCCTCGAGGCCCCCGATAGTGCAACTAATGAAAAACTGTTTTTT.

V usage is TRBV2 and J usage is TRBJ2-7; D gene unclear. V shed 2 bases and J shed 3 bases, with 11 bases lying between them. This CDR3 has 14 amino acids. Per germline, CDR1 SNHLY and CDR2 FYNNEI. The CDR3 region is CASSEFTRVYEQYF. In DNA, the CDR3 is TGTGCCAGCAGTGAATTCACCCGGGTCTACGAGCAGTACTTC.

This clonotype appeared many times. The chain carries TRBV10-3 and TRBJ2-1, with 8 bases lining up with TRBD2. Germline values: CDR1 ENHRY, CDR2 SYGVKD. The V and J ends lost 3 bases and 6 bases, in that order; junction bases with no gene match: 13. There are 17 residues in the CDR3. The CDR3: CAISDFGGARSVNEQFF. The CDR3 DNA follows: TGTGCCATCAGTGATTTCGGGGGGGCAAGGTCGGTCAATGAGCAGTTCTTC.